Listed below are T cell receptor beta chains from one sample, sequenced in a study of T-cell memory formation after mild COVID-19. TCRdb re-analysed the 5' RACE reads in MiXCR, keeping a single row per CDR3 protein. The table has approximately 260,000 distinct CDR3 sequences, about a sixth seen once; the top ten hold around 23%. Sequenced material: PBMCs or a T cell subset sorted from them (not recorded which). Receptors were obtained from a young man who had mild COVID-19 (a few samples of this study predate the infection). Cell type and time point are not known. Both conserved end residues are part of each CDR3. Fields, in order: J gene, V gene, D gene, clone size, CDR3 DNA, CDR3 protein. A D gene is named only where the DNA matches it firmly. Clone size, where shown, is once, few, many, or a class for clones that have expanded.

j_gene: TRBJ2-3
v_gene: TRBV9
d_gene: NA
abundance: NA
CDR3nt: TGTGCCAGCAGCGTAGAGTCAGATACGCAGTATTTT
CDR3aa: CASSVESDTQYF

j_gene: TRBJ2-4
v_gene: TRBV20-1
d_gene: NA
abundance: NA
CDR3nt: TGCAGTGCTAGGGCAGCGCTCAAAAACATTCAGTACTTC
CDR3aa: CSARAALKNIQYF

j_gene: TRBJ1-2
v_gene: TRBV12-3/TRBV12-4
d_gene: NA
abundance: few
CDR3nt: TGTGCCAGCAGTTTAATGACCACGGATGGCTACACCTTC
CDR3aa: CASSLMTTDGYTF

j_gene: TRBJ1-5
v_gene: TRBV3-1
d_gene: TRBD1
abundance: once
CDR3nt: TGTGCCAGCAGCCATGGGGACAGGGGTTTTCAGCCCCAGCATTTT
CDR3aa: CASSHGDRGFQPQHF

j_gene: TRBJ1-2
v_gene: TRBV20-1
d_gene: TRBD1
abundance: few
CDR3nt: TGCAGTGCTAGTGATTCAACAGGGGCCTATGGCTACACCTTC
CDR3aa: CSASDSTGAYGYTF

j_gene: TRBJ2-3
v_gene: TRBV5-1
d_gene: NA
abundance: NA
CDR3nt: TGCGCCAGCAGCTTGGGAGAGGGGGGGGCGCAGTATTTT
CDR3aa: CASSLGEGGAQYF

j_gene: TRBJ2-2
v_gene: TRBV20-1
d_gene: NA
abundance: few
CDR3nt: TGCAGTGCCCCCTCTGAGAACACCGGGGAGCTGTTTTTT
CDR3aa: CSAPSENTGELFF

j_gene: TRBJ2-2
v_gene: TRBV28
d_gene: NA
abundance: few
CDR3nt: TGTGCCAGCACGCGCAGAGAAAACACCGGGGAGCTGTTTTTT
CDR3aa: CASTRRENTGELFF

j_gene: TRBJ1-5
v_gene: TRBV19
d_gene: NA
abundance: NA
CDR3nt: TGTGCCAGTAGTCCCAGGGGCCCGGACAATCAGCCCCAGCATTTT
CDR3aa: CASSPRGPDNQPQHF

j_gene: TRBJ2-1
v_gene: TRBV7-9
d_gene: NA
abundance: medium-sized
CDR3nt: TGTGCCAGCAGCTTAACGGGGGATGAGCAGTTCTTC
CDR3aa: CASSLTGDEQFF

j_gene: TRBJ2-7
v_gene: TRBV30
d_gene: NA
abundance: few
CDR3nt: TGTGCCTGGAGTTTGGGGGATGAGCAGTACTTC
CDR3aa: CAWSLGDEQYF

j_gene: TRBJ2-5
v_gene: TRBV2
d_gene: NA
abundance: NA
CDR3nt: TGTGCCACTACCTCCTCTGGTGAGACCCAGTACTTC
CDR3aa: CATTSSGETQYF

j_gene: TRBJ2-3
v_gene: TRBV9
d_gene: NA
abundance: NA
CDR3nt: TGTGCCAGCAGCGTAGTGGCGGGGGCCACAGATACGCAGTATTTT
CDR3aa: CASSVVAGATDTQYF

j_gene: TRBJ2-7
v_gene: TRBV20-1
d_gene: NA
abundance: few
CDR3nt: TGCAGTGGGCTTAGCTCCTACGAGCAGTACTTC
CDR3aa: CSGLSSYEQYF

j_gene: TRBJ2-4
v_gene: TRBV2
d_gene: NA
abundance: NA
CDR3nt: TGTGCCAGCTCTCAACAGCTAGCCAAAAACATTCAGTACTTC
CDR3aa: CASSQQLAKNIQYF

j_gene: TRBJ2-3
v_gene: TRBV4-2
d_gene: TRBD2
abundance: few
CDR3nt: TGTGCCAGCAGCCCCGCCGCGGGGGGCCGCACAGATACGCAGTATTTT
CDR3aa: CASSPAAGGRTDTQYF

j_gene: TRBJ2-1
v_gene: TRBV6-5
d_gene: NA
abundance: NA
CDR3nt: TGTGCCAGCAGCAACCTCCTACCCAATGAGCAGTTCTTC
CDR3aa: CASSNLLPNEQFF

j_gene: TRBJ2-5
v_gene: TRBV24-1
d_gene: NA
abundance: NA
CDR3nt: TGTGCCACCAGTGACCCGAGGGGGAAAGGAATGGAAGAGACCCAGTACTTC
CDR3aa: CATSDPRGKGMEETQYF

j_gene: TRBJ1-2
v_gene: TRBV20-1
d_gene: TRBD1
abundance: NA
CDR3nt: TGCAGTGCTGAACAGGGGGCGCGAGGCTACACCTTC
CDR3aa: CSAEQGARGYTF

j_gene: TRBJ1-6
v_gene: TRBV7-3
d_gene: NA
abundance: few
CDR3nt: TGCATATCCGAGATTGTCTCCGGTTCACCCCTCCACTTT
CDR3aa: CISEIVSGSPLHF